This T cell receptor beta chain emerged from a study of blood T cells in healthy people across ages. Study as a whole: Template switching caught about one barcoded beta molecule for each two T cells.

CDR3 length: 13 amino acids. The V gene's germline CDR1 is SQVTM and CDR2 ANQGSEA. V dropped 5 bases and J dropped 3; count of bases not matched to a gene: 4. Combining a sample-barcoded 5' primer with a J-beta primer mix, a second PCR ran for roughly 6 to 11 cycles. TCRdb processed the 5' RACE reads anew with MiXCR; each CDR3 protein has one entry. The repertoire holds around 1.5 million distinct CDR3 sequences, with about 32% as singletons. General study points: Changes seen in expanded clonotypes were possibly confounded by donor CMV status left unknown.

Notes on this clonotype: Its antigen is unidentified.

Source material: blood. This TCR was recovered from a woman aged 30 to 39 in good health. This chain joins TRBV29-1 and TRBJ1-3, with TRBD1 matching over 7 bases. The CDR3 here is CSVTTGSGNTIYF. In DNA, the CDR3 is TGCAGCGTTACGACAGGGAGTGGAAACACCATATATTTT. Filled out from reference TRBV29-1 and TRBJ1-3, the complete variable domain reads SAVISQKPSRDICQRGTSLTIQCQVDSQVTMMFWYRQQPGQSLTLIATANQGSEATYESGFVIDKFPISRPNLTFSTLTVSNMSPEDSSIYLCSVTTGSGNTIYFGEGSWLTVV.